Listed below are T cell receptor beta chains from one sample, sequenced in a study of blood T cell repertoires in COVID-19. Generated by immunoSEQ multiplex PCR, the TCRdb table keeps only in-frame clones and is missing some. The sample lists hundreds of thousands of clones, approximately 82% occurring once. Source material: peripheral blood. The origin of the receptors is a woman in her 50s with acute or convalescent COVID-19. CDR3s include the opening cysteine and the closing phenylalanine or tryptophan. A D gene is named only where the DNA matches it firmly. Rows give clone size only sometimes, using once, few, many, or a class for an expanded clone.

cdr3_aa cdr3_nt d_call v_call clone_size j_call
CASSLGGSYEQYF TGTGCCAGCAGCTTAGGTGGCTCATACGAGCAGTACTTC - TRBV11-3 - TRBJ2-7
CASAGVPNQPQHF TGTGCCAGCGCCGGGGTACCCAATCAGCCCCAGCATTTT - TRBV2 - TRBJ1-5
CASTPGGIRGTEAFF TGTGCCAGCACCCCAGGGGGGATTCGGGGCACTGAAGCTTTCTTT TRBD1 TRBV28 - TRBJ1-1
CASREGQVSTDTQYF TGTGCCAGCAGGGAGGGGCAGGTCAGCACAGATACGCAGTATTTT - TRBV28 - TRBJ2-3
CASRLDYGYTF TGTGCCAGCCGATTAGACTATGGCTACACCTTC - TRBV2 many TRBJ1-2
CASSPRDRAYEQYF TGTGCCAGCAGTCCCCGGGACAGAGCCTACGAGCAGTACTTC TRBD1 TRBV6-5 - TRBJ2-7
CASSLGASGGYNEQFF TGTGCCAGCAGCTTGGGGGCTAGCGGTGGCTACAATGAGCAGTTCTTC TRBD2 TRBV5-4 - TRBJ2-1
CASRERTVNGYTF TGTGCCAGCAGAGAAAGGACAGTAAATGGCTACACCTTC - TRBV2 many TRBJ1-2
CATSDFGWQANTGELFF TGTGCCACCAGTGATTTCGGATGGCAGGCGAACACCGGGGAGCTGTTTTTT - TRBV24-1 - TRBJ2-2
CASSKNTYEQYF TGTGCCAGCAGTAAAAATACCTACGAGCAGTACTTC - TRBV6-6 few TRBJ2-7
CASSLSLNRANQPQHF TGTGCCAGCAGTTTATCCCTAAACAGGGCCAATCAGCCCCAGCATTTT - TRBV28 once TRBJ1-5
CASSANPPSGGYTDTQYF TGTGCCAGCAGTGCCAACCCCCCTAGCGGAGGGTACACAGATACGCAGTATTTT TRBD2 TRBV27 - TRBJ2-3
CASGDSAYEQYF TGTGCCAGCGGGGACAGTGCCTACGAGCAGTACTTC TRBD1 TRBV27 - TRBJ2-7
CATSDRGEGSGANVLTF TGTGCCACCAGTGATCGCGGGGAGGGCTCTGGGGCCAACGTCCTGACTTTC TRBD2 TRBV24-1 - TRBJ2-6
CSASFRTGGADTQYF TGCAGTGCTAGTTTCAGGACAGGGGGCGCAGATACGCAGTATTTT TRBD1 TRBV20-1 - TRBJ2-3
CASSPSGEPEAFF TGTGCCAGCTCACCATCAGGGGAGCCTGAAGCTTTCTTT - TRBV18 - TRBJ1-1
CASSLEGGTDTQYF TGCGCCAGCAGCTTGGAAGGGGGCACAGATACGCAGTATTTT - TRBV5-1 - TRBJ2-3
CASSSQEPYGYTF TGTGCCAGCAGTTCACAGGAGCCCTATGGCTACACCTTC - TRBV28 - TRBJ1-2
CASKAGSYEQYF TGTGCCAGTAAGGCGGGCAGTTACGAGCAGTACTTC - TRBV28 - TRBJ2-7
CASRDLTGGAGETQYF TGCGCCAGCAGGGATCTTACGGGGGGCGCCGGGGAGACCCAGTACTTC - TRBV5-1 - TRBJ2-5
CASSLADGSVDEQYF TGCGCCAGCAGCTTGGCGGACGGGAGCGTTGACGAGCAGTACTTC - TRBV5-1 - TRBJ2-7
CSVAHGTVLATDTQYF TGCAGCGTTGCCCACGGGACTGTCCTAGCCACAGATACGCAGTATTTT - TRBV29-1 once TRBJ2-3
CASSIVPAGGHQPQHF TGTGCCAGTAGTATAGTCCCCGCGGGGGGGCATCAGCCCCAGCATTTT - TRBV19 - TRBJ1-5
CASIPEDTGELFF TGTGCCAGCATCCCCGAGGATACCGGGGAGCTGTTTTTT - TRBV5-4 - TRBJ2-2
CASSYRTSGRTSDTQYF TGCGCCAGCAGCTACCGGACTAGCGGGAGGACTTCGGATACGCAGTATTTT TRBD2 TRBV5-1 once TRBJ2-3
CASNWGLFRETQYF TGTGCCAGCAACTGGGGACTTTTTAGGGAGACCCAGTACTTC - TRBV6-4 - TRBJ2-5
CASSEARQGFNGYTF TGTGCCAGCAGTGAAGCGCGGCAGGGATTCAATGGCTACACCTTC - TRBV2 - TRBJ1-2
CASTKGQGNEQYF TGTGCCAGCACCAAAGGACAGGGCAACGAGCAGTACTTC TRBD1 TRBV5-6 - TRBJ2-7
CASSQDVRDYGYTF TGTGCCAGCAGCCAAGACGTCAGGGACTATGGCTACACCTTC - TRBV4-2 - TRBJ1-2
CASSHPTRLAGVGTGELFF TGTGCCAGCAGCCACCCTACGAGACTAGCGGGAGTGGGCACCGGGGAGCTGTTTTTT TRBD2 TRBV7-9 once TRBJ2-2
CASSIDLREGGTQYF TGTGCCAGTAGTATAGATCTGCGGGAGGGTGGTACGCAGTATTTT TRBD2 TRBV19 - TRBJ2-3
CASPGTGVSYEQYF TGCGCCAGCCCGGGGACAGGGGTATCGTACGAGCAGTACTTC TRBD1 TRBV10-1 - TRBJ2-7
CASSRTLSGGAYEQYF TGTGCCAGCAGTCGAACGCTATCGGGGGGAGCCTACGAGCAGTACTTC TRBD2 TRBV11-1 - TRBJ2-7
CASLGDRDTEAFF TGTGCCAGCCTTGGCGACAGGGACACTGAAGCTTTCTTT TRBD1 TRBV2 - TRBJ1-1
CASSLGRGKGEQYF TGTGCCAGCAGCTTAGGCAGGGGCAAGGGCGAGCAGTACTTC - TRBV7-2 - TRBJ2-7
CASSLAGGGAQHEQFF TGCGCCAGCAGCTTGGCGGGAGGAGGGGCCCAGCATGAGCAGTTCTTC TRBD2 TRBV5-1 - TRBJ2-1
CASSRGQGGTQYF TGTGCCAGCAGCAGAGGACAGGGAGGGACCCAGTACTTC TRBD1 TRBV2 - TRBJ2-5
CASSSRTSNEQFF TGTGCCAGCAGTTCCAGGACTAGCAATGAGCAGTTCTTC TRBD2 TRBV11-3 - TRBJ2-1
CASSFGGPIQETQYF TGTGCCAGCAGCTTCGGGGGACCAATCCAAGAGACCCAGTACTTC - TRBV11-2 once TRBJ2-5
CASSLLGLAELGGELFF TGTGCCAGCAGTTTACTGGGACTAGCGGAGTTGGGCGGGGAGCTGTTTTTT TRBD2 TRBV25-1 - TRBJ2-2
CASSPGQGARNEQFF TGCGCCAGCAGCCCGGGACAGGGGGCCCGCAATGAGCAGTTCTTC TRBD1 TRBV5-1 - TRBJ2-1
CASSGTSGSLSYNEQFF TGCGCCAGCAGTGGGACTAGCGGGAGCCTCTCCTACAATGAGCAGTTCTTC TRBD2 TRBV10-1 - TRBJ2-1
CASTGQGQETQYF TGTGCCAGTACGGGTCAGGGCCAAGAGACCCAGTACTTC - TRBV19 - TRBJ2-5
CASSLEGQDTSPLHF TGTGCCAGCAGCTTAGAGGGACAGGATACTTCACCCCTCCACTTT TRBD1 TRBV7-6 once TRBJ1-6
CASSDVPGQGPYEQYF TGTGCCAGCAGTGACGTCCCGGGACAGGGTCCCTACGAGCAGTACTTC TRBD1 TRBV28 once TRBJ2-7
CSGRDINYGYTF TGCAGCGGACGGGACATAAACTATGGCTACACCTTC - TRBV29-1 - TRBJ1-2